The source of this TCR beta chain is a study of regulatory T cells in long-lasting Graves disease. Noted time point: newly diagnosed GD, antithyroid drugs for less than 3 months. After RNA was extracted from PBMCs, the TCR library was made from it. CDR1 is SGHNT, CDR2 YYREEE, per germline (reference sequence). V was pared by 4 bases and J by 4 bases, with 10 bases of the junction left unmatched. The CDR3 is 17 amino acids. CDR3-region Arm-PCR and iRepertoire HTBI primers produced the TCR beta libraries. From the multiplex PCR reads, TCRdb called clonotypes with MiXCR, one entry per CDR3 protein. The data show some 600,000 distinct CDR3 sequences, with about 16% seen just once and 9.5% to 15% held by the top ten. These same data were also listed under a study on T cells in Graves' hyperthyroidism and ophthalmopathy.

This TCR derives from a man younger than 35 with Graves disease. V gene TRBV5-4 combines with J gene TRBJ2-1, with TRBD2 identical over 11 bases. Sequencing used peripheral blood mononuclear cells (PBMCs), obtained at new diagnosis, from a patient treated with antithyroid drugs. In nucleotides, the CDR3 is TGTGCCAGCAGCCCACGAGCCGGGACTAGCGGATACAATGAGCAGTTCTTC. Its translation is CASSPRAGTSGYNEQFF.